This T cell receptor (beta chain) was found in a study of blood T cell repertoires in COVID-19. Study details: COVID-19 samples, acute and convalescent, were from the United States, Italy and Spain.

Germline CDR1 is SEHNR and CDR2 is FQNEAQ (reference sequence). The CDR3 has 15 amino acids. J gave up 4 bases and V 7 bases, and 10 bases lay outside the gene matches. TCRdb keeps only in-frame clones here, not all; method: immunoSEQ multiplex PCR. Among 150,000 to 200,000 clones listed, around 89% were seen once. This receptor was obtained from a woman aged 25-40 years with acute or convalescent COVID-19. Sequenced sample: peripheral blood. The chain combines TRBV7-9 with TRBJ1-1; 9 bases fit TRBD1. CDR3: CASTLRQGESTEAFF. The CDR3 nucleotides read TGTGCCAGCACCTTGCGACAGGGGGAGAGCACTGAAGCTTTCTTT.